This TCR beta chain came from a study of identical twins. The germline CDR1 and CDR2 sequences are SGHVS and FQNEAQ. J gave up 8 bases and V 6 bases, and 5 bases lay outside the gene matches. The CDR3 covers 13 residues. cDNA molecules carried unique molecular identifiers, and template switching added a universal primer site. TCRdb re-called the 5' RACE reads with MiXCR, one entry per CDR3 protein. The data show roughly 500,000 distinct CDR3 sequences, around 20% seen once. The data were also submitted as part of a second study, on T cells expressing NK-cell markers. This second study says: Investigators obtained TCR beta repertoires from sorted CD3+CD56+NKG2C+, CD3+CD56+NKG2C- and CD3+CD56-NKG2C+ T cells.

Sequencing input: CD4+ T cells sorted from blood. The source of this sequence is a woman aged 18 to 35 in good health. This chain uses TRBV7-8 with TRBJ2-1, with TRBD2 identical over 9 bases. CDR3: CASSGLASYEQFF. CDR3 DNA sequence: TGTGCCAGCAGTGGACTAGCGAGCTATGAGCAGTTCTTC.